The present T cell receptor (beta chain) was sequenced within a study of cytomegalovirus exposure and HLA in healthy donors. Study results and limitations: In a later analysis, approximately 15,000 TCR beta sequences were associated with HLA alleles at 0.05 false discovery rate.

PCR was performed using 60 Vbeta and 13 Jbeta primers. Some clones are missing from TCRdb's copy, which holds only in-frame ones; the method was immunoSEQ multiplex PCR. The sample gives 60,000 to 75,000 clones, around four fifths of which show up once; about 24% is in the top ten. Note on this clone: Its antigen is currently unknown.

The CDR3 loop spans 15 amino acids. The J segment lost 4 bases and the V segment lost 6 bases, leaving 14 bases of the junction unmatched. Germline CDR1 and CDR2: SQVTM and ANQGSEA. The chain couples TRBV29-1 to TRBJ1-2; TRBD1 matches 7 bases. Sequenced sample: PBMCs. This TCR was sampled from a woman younger than 45 in good health and CMV-seropositive. CDR3: CSVGRAQGGGYGYTF. The CDR3 DNA sequence: TGCAGCGTGGGGAGAGCCCAGGGGGGAGGCTATGGCTACACCTTC. The full variable domain, in which reference TRBV29-1 and TRBJ1-2 provide the parts outside the CDR3, is SAVISQKPSRDICQRGTSLTIQCQVDSQVTMMFWYRQQPGQSLTLIATANQGSEATYESGFVIDKFPISRPNLTFSTLTVSNMSPEDSSIYLCSVGRAQGGGYGYTFGSGTRLTVV.